A selection of T cell receptor beta chains follows, all from one sample in a study of blood T cell repertoires in COVID-19. Only in-frame clones appear in the TCRdb table, and some are missing; sequencing was by immunoSEQ multiplex PCR. The sample has 310,000 or so clones; approximately 90% are singletons. Sequencing was carried out using peripheral blood. Receptors were obtained from a woman in her 30s with COVID-19, enrolled during active disease. Each CDR3 is given with its conserved first and last residue. The D gene is left open where the match is weak. Rows give clone size only sometimes, using once, few, many, or a class for an expanded clone.

V gene	clone size	D gene	J gene	CDR3 protein	CDR3 DNA
TRBV19	.	.	TRBJ1-5	CASSISPVQNQPQHF	TGTGCCAGTAGTATATCCCCCGTTCAGAATCAGCCCCAGCATTTT
TRBV7-9	.	TRBD1	TRBJ2-1	CASSWDRVNEQFF	TGTGCCAGCAGCTGGGACAGGGTCAATGAGCAGTTCTTC
TRBV29-1	.	TRBD1	TRBJ1-1	CSVVVPAGGFRTTEAFF	TGCAGCGTTGTGGTTCCGGCAGGGGGCTTTCGTACCACTGAAGCTTTCTTT
TRBV3-1/TRBV3-2	.	.	TRBJ2-7	CASSPQDKSYEQYF	TGTGCCAGCAGCCCTCAGGACAAATCCTACGAGCAGTACTTC
TRBV10-1	.	TRBD1	TRBJ2-7	CASSGDRVGEQYF	TGCGCCAGCAGTGGGGACAGGGTTGGCGAGCAGTACTTC
TRBV27	.	TRBD1	TRBJ2-7	CASSRTGGLTYEQYF	TGTGCCAGCAGCCGGACAGGGGGCCTCACCTACGAGCAGTACTTC
TRBV5-1	.	TRBD2	TRBJ2-7	CASSLEVAGVVEQYF	TGCGCCAGCAGCTTGGAGGTAGCGGGAGTGGTCGAGCAGTACTTC
TRBV29-1	.	TRBD1	TRBJ2-7	CSVMETGSYEQYF	TGCAGCGTTATGGAGACAGGGAGCTACGAGCAGTACTTC
TRBV6-5	.	TRBD1	TRBJ1-1	CASSYRDSWDTEAFF	TGTGCCAGCAGCTACCGGGACAGTTGGGACACTGAAGCTTTCTTT
TRBV6-5	.	.	TRBJ1-2	CASSSGGAYGYTF	TGTGCCAGCAGTTCGGGGGGGGCCTATGGCTACACCTTC
TRBV27	.	.	TRBJ2-7	CASSFGQGTHEQYF	TGTGCCAGCAGTTTCGGGCAGGGAACCCACGAGCAGTACTTC
TRBV30	.	.	TRBJ2-4	CAWSQVPRSKNIQYF	TGTGCCTGGAGCCAGGTACCCAGGTCCAAAAACATTCAGTACTTC
TRBV9	once	TRBD1	TRBJ1-1	CASSAGQGTEAFF	TGTGCCAGCAGCGCCGGACAGGGCACTGAAGCTTTCTTT
TRBV14	once	.	TRBJ1-6	CASSPGLSVSPLHF	TGTGCCAGCAGCCCGGGACTCAGCGTTTCACCCCTCCACTTT
TRBV27	.	TRBD2	TRBJ2-3	CASSLYGVGGSDTQYF	TGTGCCAGCAGTTTATACGGCGTGGGGGGGTCGGATACGCAGTATTTT
TRBV27	.	.	TRBJ2-5	CASSFRSQETQYF	TGTGCCAGCAGTTTTCGGAGCCAAGAGACCCAGTACTTC
TRBV19	.	.	TRBJ2-7	CASSPQGRNKYEQYF	TGTGCCAGTAGTCCCCAGGGTCGGAATAAATACGAGCAGTACTTC
TRBV27	.	.	TRBJ2-7	CASSPKTGAATYEQYF	TGTGCCAGCAGTCCAAAGACAGGTGCCGCTACTTACGAGCAGTACTTC
TRBV6-5	.	.	TRBJ2-2	CASSPRPENTGELFF	TGTGCCAGCAGTCCCAGGCCTGAGAACACCGGGGAGCTGTTTTTT
TRBV15	.	TRBD2	TRBJ2-3	CATSRLAGHTDTQYF	TGTGCCACCAGCCGACTAGCGGGACACACAGATACGCAGTATTTT
TRBV6-1	.	TRBD1	TRBJ2-7	CASSEGLGGNEQYF	TGTGCCAGCAGTGAAGGGTTAGGGGGCAACGAGCAGTACTTC
TRBV14	.	TRBD1	TRBJ1-1	CASSPGQMNTEAFF	TGTGCCAGCAGCCCGGGACAGATGAACACTGAAGCTTTCTTT
TRBV2	.	TRBD2	TRBJ2-5	CASSGVAGGQETQYF	TGTGCCAGCAGCGGGGTAGCGGGAGGACAAGAGACCCAGTACTTC
TRBV25-1	.	TRBD1	TRBJ1-1	CASSEYKGAFAEAFF	TGTGCCAGCAGTGAATATAAGGGGGCGTTCGCTGAAGCTTTCTTT
TRBV20-1	.	TRBD1	TRBJ1-2	CSASSTGGNYGYTF	TGCAGTGCTAGTTCAACAGGGGGCAACTATGGCTACACCTTC
TRBV11-2	.	TRBD2	TRBJ2-7	CASSLDSGGRAPSSYEQYF	TGTGCCAGCAGCTTAGATAGTGGCGGGAGGGCCCCGAGCTCCTACGAGCAGTACTTC
TRBV7-8	.	TRBD2	TRBJ2-1	CASGGVWLAGNNEQFF	TGTGCCAGCGGGGGCGTGTGGCTAGCGGGGAATAATGAGCAGTTCTTC
TRBV30	.	TRBD2	TRBJ2-1	CAWRLAGGPAEQFF	TGTGCCTGGAGACTAGCGGGAGGGCCCGCGGAGCAGTTCTTC
TRBV27	once	.	TRBJ1-2	CASSLRGVGYGYTF	TGTGCCAGCAGTTTAAGGGGCGTCGGCTATGGCTACACCTTC
TRBV29-1	once	TRBD1	TRBJ2-7	CSVQTGGVTYEQYF	TGCAGCGTCCAAACAGGGGGCGTCACCTACGAGCAGTACTTC
TRBV19	.	.	TRBJ2-1	CASSTSAGSEQFF	TGTGCCAGTAGTACCTCGGCGGGATCAGAGCAGTTCTTC
TRBV18	.	.	TRBJ1-1	CASSTEEGWGAFF	TGTGCCAGCTCAACCGAGGAGGGTTGGGGAGCTTTCTTT
TRBV6-5	.	TRBD1	TRBJ1-5	CASTDRYNQPQHF	TGTGCCAGCACGGACAGGTACAATCAGCCCCAGCATTTT
TRBV2	.	TRBD1	TRBJ1-6	CASSELGQGHNSPLHF	TGTGCCAGCAGTGAATTAGGACAGGGTCATAATTCACCCCTCCACTTT
TRBV13	.	.	TRBJ1-1	CASSLRWRDEAFF	TGTGCCAGCAGCTTAAGGTGGAGGGATGAAGCTTTCTTT
TRBV18	.	.	TRBJ1-2	CASSPEQTNYGYTF	TGTGCCAGCTCACCGGAACAGACTAACTATGGCTACACCTTC
TRBV5-4	.	TRBD1	TRBJ1-1	CASSSEPQGAPTEAFF	TGTGCCAGCAGCTCGGAGCCCCAGGGGGCGCCTACTGAAGCTTTCTTT
TRBV5-8	.	.	TRBJ1-5	CASSFSGGAGQPQHF	TGTGCCAGCAGCTTCTCGGGGGGCGCAGGACAGCCCCAGCATTTT
TRBV27	.	TRBD1	TRBJ1-1	CASREYRGRAFF	TGTGCCAGCAGAGAATACAGGGGAAGAGCTTTCTTT
TRBV21-1	.	.	TRBJ1-1	CASSNRQGRLNTEAFF	TGTGCCAGCAGCAACCGACAGGGAAGGTTGAACACTGAAGCTTTCTTT
TRBV7-9	.	TRBD1	TRBJ2-7	CASSPTGGEQYF	TGTGCCAGCAGCCCCACAGGGGGAGAGCAGTACTTC
TRBV12-5	.	TRBD1	TRBJ1-5	CASVRQGDQPQHF	TGTGCTAGTGTCCGACAGGGAGATCAGCCCCAGCATTTT
TRBV7-2	.	.	TRBJ2-3	CASSYERVGGDTQYF	TGTGCCAGCAGCTACGAGCGGGTGGGGGGAGATACGCAGTATTTT
TRBV28	.	.	TRBJ1-1	CASSLGSRGFTEAFF	TGTGCCAGCAGTTTAGGTAGCAGGGGATTTACTGAAGCTTTCTTT
TRBV30	.	TRBD1	TRBJ1-5	CAWSEGALNQPQHF	TGTGCCTGGAGTGAGGGGGCTCTGAATCAGCCCCAGCATTTT
TRBV6-5	.	TRBD2	TRBJ2-3	CASSRGLAGSDTQYF	TGTGCCAGCAGCCGGGGACTAGCGGGATCCGATACGCAGTATTTT